The subject of this entry is one TCR beta chain. No antigen is known for it. The record originates from a study of shared clonotypes between healthy human individuals. At the level of the study: CD4 naive and memory got three plates each, CD8 naive two, CD8 memory one. General study findings and limits: Researchers found naive subsets generally carried larger estimated richness than memory subsets. Even with large depth, rarefaction showed that sorted-subset sequencing was incomplete. The generation probabilities recorded for non-shared clonotypes fell below those of clonotypes shared by all four donors.

The data were produced by immunoSEQ multiplex PCR, yet TCRdb's version contains in-frame clones alone and is incomplete. This table holds 2 million to 2.5 million clones, roughly 93% found once. This CDR3 is built from 11 residues. Germline assignment: CDR1 DFQATT and CDR2 SNEGSKA (reference sequence). Material: naive CD4+ T cells from PBMCs. Specified subset: CD45RA+ positively selected. The chain carries TRBV20-1 and TRBJ2-5; no firm D call. Gene TRBJ2-7 matches the end of the DNA better, so the J call may be wrong. This sequence originates from a man aged 18 to 30 in good health. Some clones in this sample may be carry-over from other donors' samples. The CDR3 nucleotides are TGCAGTGCTCCCCGAGGACGCGAGCAGTACTTC. This sequence encodes CSAPRGREQYF.